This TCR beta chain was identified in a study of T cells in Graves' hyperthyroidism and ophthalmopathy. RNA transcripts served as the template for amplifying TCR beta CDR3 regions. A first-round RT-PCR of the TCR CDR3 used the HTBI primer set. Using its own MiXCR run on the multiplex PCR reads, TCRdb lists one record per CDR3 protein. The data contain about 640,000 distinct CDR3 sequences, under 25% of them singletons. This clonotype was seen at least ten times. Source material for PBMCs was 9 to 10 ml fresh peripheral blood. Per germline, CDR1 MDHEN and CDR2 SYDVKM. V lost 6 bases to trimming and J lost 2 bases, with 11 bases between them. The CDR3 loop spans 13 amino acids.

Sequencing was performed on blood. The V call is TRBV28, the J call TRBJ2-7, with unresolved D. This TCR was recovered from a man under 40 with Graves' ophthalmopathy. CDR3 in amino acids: CASSPLTPYEQYF. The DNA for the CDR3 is TGTGCCAGCAGCCCGCTGACTCCCTACGAGCAGTACTTC.